These T cell receptor beta chains were read from a single sample in a study of blood T cell repertoires in COVID-19. TCRdb keeps only in-frame clones here, not all; method: immunoSEQ multiplex PCR. The table lists about 120,000 clones, 77% of them singletons. Sequences were obtained from peripheral blood. The receptor set was obtained from a human donor in a cohort sampled during active COVID-19. The conserved cysteine and the conserved F or W are not part of the CDR3 here. Rows give clone size only sometimes, using once, few, many, or a class for an expanded clone.

size,J,V,CDR3
-,TRBJ2-7,TRBV10-3,AIRASGGADLTYEQY
-,TRBJ1-2,TRBV28,ASDQGTGGGYT
-,TRBJ2-2,TRBV6-5,ASFGQGTGELF
-,TRBJ1-1,TRBV2,ASRPPGILGTEAF
-,TRBJ2-7,TRBV19,ASSAGTGTGIYEQY
-,TRBJ2-7,TRBV24-1,ATSTGNYEQY
-,TRBJ2-7,TRBV3-1/TRBV3-2,ASSQSGGTYEQY
-,TRBJ1-6,TRBV25-1,ASSAGTGNSPLH
many,TRBJ2-7,TRBV11-2,ASSASRTGSDEQY
few,TRBJ2-7,TRBV30,AWSVPPPEGYEQY
-,TRBJ1-1,TRBV30,AWSGGQLNTEAF
-,TRBJ2-7,TRBV5-6,ASSLFSRSYEQY
-,TRBJ2-7,TRBV5-6,ASSLTNPGEQY
-,TRBJ1-1,TRBV19,ASSADKANTEAF
few,TRBJ1-2,TRBV6-5,ASSSLGGFYGYT
-,TRBJ2-7,TRBV4-2,ASSQETAGGDSYEQY
once,TRBJ2-6,TRBV4-2,ASSQGGTSGSGGANVLT
-,TRBJ1-4,TRBV18,ASSPPRSANEKLF
-,TRBJ1-2,TRBV2,CQIGRGRSGIYGYT
-,TRBJ2-6,TRBV5-4,ASSPTSAISGANVLT
-,TRBJ1-5,TRBV18,ASSAQGGESNQPQH
-,TRBJ2-7,TRBV9,ASSPTGLEVYEQY
-,TRBJ1-5,TRBV6-1,ASSEIGRGIDQPQH
-,TRBJ1-2,TRBV4-2,ASSQDEIRGVYGYT